This T cell receptor (beta chain) was recorded in a study of cytomegalovirus exposure and HLA in healthy donors. With 60 Vbeta and 13 Jbeta primers, the PCR was carried out. Some clones are missing from TCRdb's copy, which holds only in-frame ones; the method was immunoSEQ multiplex PCR. The sample holds 95,000 to 150,000 clones, less than 20% seen once. General study findings and limits: The authors later found most CMV-associated TCR beta chains appeared HLA-restricted. About 87% or about 30% of the time was how often most TCR beta V segments were productive, according to an earlier analysis. In a later analysis, TCR beta V- and J-gene trimming was associated with a missense DCLRE1C variant.

Comments on this clone: Its antigen is unknown.

Material: PBMCs. This TCR derives from a young woman in good health and CMV-seronegative.

CDR3 DNA: TGTGCCAGCAGCGCCGCCGGGACAGGACAGGATACGCAGTATTTT. It codes for CASSAAGTGQDTQYF. The chain uses TRBV13 and TRBJ2-3; 8 nucleotides agree with TRBD1. With 5 bases clipped from V and 6 bases from J, the junction kept 10 bases outside the gene matches. This CDR3 contains 15 residues. Germline lookup yields CDR1 PRHDT and CDR2 FYEKMQ (reference sequence). Variable domain in full (rest from reference TRBV13 and TRBJ2-3): AAGVIQSPRHLIKEKRETATLKCYPIPRHDTVYWYQQGPGQDPQFLISFYEKMQSDKGSIPDRFSAQQFSDYHSELNMSSLELGDSALYFCASSAAGTGQDTQYFGPGTRLTVL.